One T cell receptor beta chain is described in this entry. Its cognate antigen has yet to be identified. Base qualities are missing; no much larger clone stands one base away. The sample belongs to a study of shared clonotypes between healthy human individuals (dated by TCRdb to 2018 to 2021). About the study as a whole: The cohort included a few men and a couple of women between 18 and 49 years of age. Each donor's leukapheresis produced roughly between roughly 0.9 and 8.9 billion PBMCs. To increase sequencing depth and limit assay-specific biases, different laboratories used diverse techniques to prepare libraries and sequence TCR repertoires. For each donor, three plates each were used for CD4 naive and CD4 memory, two plates were used for CD8 naive, and one plate was used for CD8 memory. The study deeply sequenced blood TCR repertoires of about five healthy adults to estimate repertoire size and the extent of clonotype sharing between individuals.

The paper's findings and limits, for the study overall: Clonotypes shared by all four sorted-subset donors showed higher generation probabilities than non-shared clonotypes. Naive subsets generally had larger estimated clonotype richness than memory subsets did. Across four donors, about 5% of naive CD4, approximately 4% of naive CD8, about 2.3% of memory CD4, and about 0.4% of memory CD8 clonotypes were shared. Even with the large sequencing depth, rarefaction of the sorted-subset datasets indicated that sequencing was incomplete. The small number of donors limited the genetic and exposure-history diversity represented. Based on pairwise subsampling, the degree of clonotype sharing among donors was expected to be affected by sequencing depth. Sampling was restricted to blood, and TCR repertoires in tissue are likely to differ from TCR repertoires in blood.

Using the deep immunoSEQ assay, TCR CDR3 regions were amplified from genomic DNA by multiplex PCR. Extracted genomic DNA from each cell subset was distributed evenly across all wells of several immunoSEQ 96-well plates, and each plate was treated as a replicate. Each replicate PCR for sorted subsets received roughly 0.2 ug genomic DNA, equal to 30,000 or so T cell genomes. Purified libraries were measured with a Qubit 3.0 fluorometer, size-checked on a Bioanalyzer 2100, and measured again with the KAPA Library Quantification kit. A separate single-read 150-cycle Illumina NextSeq 550 flow cell was used to sequence each immunoSEQ 96-well plate. As for how the authors treated the data: Because the immunoSEQ output held only junctional sequences and lacked quality scores, the filtering could not match the filtering applied to full-length reads. Sequences were annotated with PyIR, a Python wrapper for IgBLAST v1.9, and V/J genes and CDR3 were assigned using IMGT germline references. Any read was removed if the V/J assignment was weak (E-value above 1e-6), the CDR3 was missing, or the read contained stop codons, out-of-frame junctions, or ambiguous translated residues. V3J clonotypes were defined as sequences sharing the same inferred V gene, J gene, and CDR3 amino acid sequence. Percentage overlap between repertoires was calculated by dividing the number of shared unique clonotypes by the size of the smaller repertoire. Three approaches were used to assess repertoire richness: RTK rarefaction, the Chao1 estimator, and Recon v2.1 estimates of unobserved clonotypes. Generation probabilities were computed with OLGA for all TCRbeta clonotypes obtained by the gDNA method from a few donors. TCRdb re-hosts the immuneACCESS table, in-frame sequences only. Its copies lack some clones; in the studies checked, an unresolved V gene accounts for under half of them, and the cause for the rest is not known. The V and J calls and clone size are taken from that table; D and trimming were inferred from the DNA. Here the sample has over a million clones; about 96% occur a single time. 1% to 1.5% of the sample comes from the top ten.

The donors were healthy, HIV-negative adults with no recently reported acute infections or vaccinations. Every donor was a Caucasian adult residing in Nashville, Tennessee, USA. Magnetic negative selection was used to enrich CD4+ T cells, after which naive cells were positively selected on CD45RA and the negative fraction became the memory subset. After blood collection by leukapheresis, PBMCs were isolated using Ficoll-Histopaque density gradient centrifugation and then cryopreserved in the vapor phase of liquid nitrogen. Purity and quantity of every magnetically sorted T cell population were checked by analytical flow cytometry. From each sorted fraction, genomic DNA was isolated and quantified by UV absorbance on a Nanodrop 2000c. The junction shows trimming of 4 bases on V and 3 bases on J, and the gene matches do not reach 6 bases of it. The CDR3, cysteine through phenylalanine, is 15 amino acids long. Only CDR3 DNA remains: 45 bases, in frame from the first base. Taken from the germline V gene (reference sequence), the CDR1 and CDR2 loops are SGHKS and YYEKEE.

The source is a young man in good health. The chain is made from TRBV5-5 and TRBJ2-5, with 10 bases in between that match TRBD2. Material: naive CD4+ T cells sorted from blood. The sample's cell subset or site, from its label and the paper: CD45RA+ positively selected. The CDR3 region reads CASSLGLADKETQYF. The DNA sequence is as follows: TGTGCCAGCAGCCTCGGACTAGCGGATAAAGAGACCCAGTACTTC.